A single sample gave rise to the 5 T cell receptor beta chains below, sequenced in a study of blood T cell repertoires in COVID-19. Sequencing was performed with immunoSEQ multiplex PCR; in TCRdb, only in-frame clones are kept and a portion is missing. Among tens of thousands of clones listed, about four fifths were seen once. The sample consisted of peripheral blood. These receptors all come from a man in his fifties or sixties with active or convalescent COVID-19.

The CDR3 region has the DNA TGTGCCAGCAGTTTATCTATCCGGGAGACCCAGTACTTC. The encoded protein is CASSLSIRETQYF. V and J are TRBV27 and TRBJ2-5; D is uncertain. The CDR3 has 13 residues. Germline V CDR1 and CDR2: MNHEY, SMNVEV (reference sequence). V was clipped by 0 bases and J by 5 bases, with 7 bases between them.

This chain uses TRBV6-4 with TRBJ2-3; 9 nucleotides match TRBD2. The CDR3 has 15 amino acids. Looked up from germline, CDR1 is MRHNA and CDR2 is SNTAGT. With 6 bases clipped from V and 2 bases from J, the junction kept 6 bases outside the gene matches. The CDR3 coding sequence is TGTGCCAGCAGCGAGGGACTAGCTACCACAGATACGCAGTATTTT. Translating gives CASSEGLATTDTQYF.

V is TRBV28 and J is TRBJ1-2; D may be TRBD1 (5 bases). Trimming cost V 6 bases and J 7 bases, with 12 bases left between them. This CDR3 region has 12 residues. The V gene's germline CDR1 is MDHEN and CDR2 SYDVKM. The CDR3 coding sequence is TGTGCCAGCAGGTCCACAGGAAGTGGCTACACCTTC. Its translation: CASRSTGSGYTF.

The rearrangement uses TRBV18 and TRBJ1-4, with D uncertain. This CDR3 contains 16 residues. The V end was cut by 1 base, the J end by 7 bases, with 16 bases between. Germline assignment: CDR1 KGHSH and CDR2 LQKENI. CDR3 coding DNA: TGTGCCAGCTCACCACGCCCTCGAGGTTCTAGTGAAAAACTGTTTTTT. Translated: CASSPRPRGSSEKLFF.

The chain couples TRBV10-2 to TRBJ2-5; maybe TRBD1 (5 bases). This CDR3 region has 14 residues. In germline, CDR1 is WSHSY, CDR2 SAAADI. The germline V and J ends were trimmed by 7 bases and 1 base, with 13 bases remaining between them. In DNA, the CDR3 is TGCGCCAGCACCGAAGGACAAATCCAAGAGACCCAGTACTTC. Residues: CASTEGQIQETQYF.